The next 20 T cell receptor beta chains were all read from a single sample in a study of vaccination and CD4 T cells after COVID-19. A single record per CDR3 protein comes from TCRdb applying MiXCR to the PCR reads. The data contain 26,000 or so distinct CDR3 sequences, approximately 49% of them singletons. Time point reported: late sampling 161 to 241 days after vaccination in a few convalescent patients. The source was CD4+ T cells from blood, collected about 7 months after SARS-CoV-2 vaccination. These receptors were collected from a human donor who had recovered from COVID-19.

The chain combines TRBV15 with TRBJ1-5; tentatively, D is TRBD1 (5 bases). Germline CDR1 is LNHNV and CDR2 is YYDKDF (reference sequence). The ends were cut back, 4 bases at V and 7 bases at J, with 11 bases in the middle. This CDR3 has 13 amino acids. In DNA, the CDR3 is TGTGCCACCAGCAACGGGGCGGGGCAGCCCCAGCATTTT. Protein sequence: CATSNGAGQPQHF.

This rearrangement joins TRBV28 to TRBJ1-2; 7 nucleotides match TRBD1. CDR1 and CDR2 from the germline V gene are MDHEN and SYDVKM. There are 13 residues in the CDR3. V was pared by 8 bases and J by 8 bases, with 11 bases of the junction left unmatched. CDR3 sequence: CASATQGGWGYTF. Here the CDR3 DNA reads TGTGCCAGCGCTACCCAGGGGGGTTGGGGCTACACCTTC.

Only one count was recorded for this clonotype. This chain connects TRBV20-1 to TRBJ2-1; D not certain. There are 13 residues in the CDR3. The germline V gene encodes CDR1 DFQATT and CDR2 SNEGSKA (reference sequence). V dropped 5 bases and J dropped 6 bases, with 14 bases sitting between them. Here the CDR3 reads CSAVATSPNEQFF. The CDR3 DNA is TGCAGTGCTGTGGCTACCTCCCCCAATGAGCAGTTCTTC.

The rearrangement uses TRBV6-1 and TRBJ2-1; D is tentatively TRBD1 or TRBD2 (5 bases each). The V end was cut by 6 bases, the J end by 0 bases, with 12 bases between. Germline CDR1 MNHNS, CDR2 SASEGT. The CDR3 length is 15 residues. The CDR3 here is CASSAWGSSYNEQFF. The CDR3, as DNA: TGTGCCAGCAGCGCTTGGGGGAGCTCCTACAATGAGCAGTTCTTC.

The CDR3 protein is CAISYNTGELFF. The CDR3 DNA reads as TGTGCCATCAGTTATAACACCGGGGAGCTGTTTTTT. The J gene is TRBJ2-2, the V gene TRBV10-3; no clear D. V was cut by 5 bases and J by 2 bases, with 3 bases left in between. The germline gives CDR1 ENHRY, CDR2 SYGVKD. CDR3 length: 12 amino acids.

The rearrangement uses TRBV7-6 and TRBJ2-6, with D unclear. The CDR3 extends over 17 amino acids. V was cut by 1 base and J by 5 bases, with 15 bases left in between. Germline assignment: CDR1 SGHVS and CDR2 FNYEAQ. The CDR3 spells CASSLGKVGPRANVLTF. CDR3 DNA sequence: TGTGCCAGCAGCTTAGGGAAAGTTGGGCCGAGGGCCAACGTCCTGACTTTC. The complete variable domain, with remaining parts taken from reference TRBV7-6 and TRBJ2-6, reads GAGVSQSPRYKVTKRGQDVALRCDPISGHVSLYWYRQALGQGPEFLTYFNYEAQQDKSGLPNDRFSAERPEGSISTLTIQRTEQRDSAMYRCASSLGKVGPRANVLTFGAGSRLTVL.

This clonotype showed up just a few times. The chain combines TRBV7-2 with TRBJ2-5; D unclear. Germline lookup yields CDR1 SGHTA and CDR2 FQGNSA. The CDR3 runs 13 residues. V dropped 4 bases and J dropped 2 bases, with 8 bases sitting between them. Here the CDR3 reads CASSSMAQETQYF. The CDR3 DNA reads as TGTGCCAGCAGCTCCATGGCTCAAGAGACCCAGTACTTC.

V usage is TRBV7-2 and J usage is TRBJ2-2; a possible D gene is TRBD2 (6 bases). Germline lookup yields CDR1 SGHTA and CDR2 FQGNSA. The length of the CDR3 is 17 residues. Trimming removed 4 bases from V and 2 bases from J, with 17 bases in between. The CDR3 loop is CASSSIPGTLNTGELFF. DNA for the CDR3: TGTGCCAGCAGCTCGATACCCGGGACTCTCAACACCGGGGAGCTGTTTTTT.

The chain has TRBV7-2 and TRBJ2-6; no clear D gene. Trimming removed 4 bases from V and 0 bases from J, with 4 bases in between. Germline V lookup: CDR1 SGHTA, CDR2 FQGNSA. CDR3 size: 14 residues. Here the CDR3 DNA reads TGTGCCAGCAGCTATGACTCTGGGGCCAACGTCCTGACTTTC. It is translated as CASSYDSGANVLTF.

The chain couples TRBV6-1 to TRBJ1-2, with 12 positions matching TRBD1. CDR1 and CDR2 from the germline V gene are MNHNS and SASEGT. The CDR3 is made up of 16 amino acids. With 4 bases clipped from V and 4 bases from J, the junction kept 7 bases outside the gene matches. The DNA of the CDR3 is TGTGCCAGCAGTGCCAACCCGGGACAGGGGGCCTATGGCTACACCTTC. Protein product: CASSANPGQGAYGYTF.

In this sample, this clonotype turned up a few times. The chain is built from TRBV7-6 and TRBJ2-5; D is undetermined. The CDR3 length is 12 residues. Germline values: CDR1 SGHVS, CDR2 FNYEAQ. Trimming pared 4 bases from V and 5 bases from J, leaving 8 bases between. The CDR3 bases are TGTGCCAGCAGCTCTCTGGCCGAGACCCAGTACTTC. Its protein is CASSSLAETQYF.

The V and J genes are TRBV2 and TRBJ2-7; D is ambiguous. CDR1 and CDR2 (germline): SNHLY, FYNNEI. The V and J ends lost 4 bases and 3 bases respectively, with 4 bases between them. The CDR3 has 11 amino acids. In DNA, the CDR3 is TGTGCCAGCAGTGTATTCTACGAGCAGTACTTC. As protein: CASSVFYEQYF.

The V gene is TRBV7-9, the J gene TRBJ2-5, with 8 bases matching TRBD1. CDR1 SEHNR and CDR2 FQNEAQ come from the germline V gene (reference sequence). The ends lost 5 bases at V and 0 bases at J; junction bases unmatched: 23. CDR3 length equals 21 residues. Written as DNA, the CDR3 is TGTGCCAGCAGCAACAATCACCCAGGGGGCTTTAGAACCGTGTACCAAGAGACCCAGTACTTC. Its protein product is CASSNNHPGGFRTVYQETQYF.

The V call is TRBV29-1, the J call TRBJ2-1; D is ambiguous. The CDR3 spans 12 residues. CDR1 is SQVTM and CDR2 is ANQGSEA in the germline V gene. With 6 bases removed from V and 10 bases from J, the gap between germline ends came to 16 bases. The CDR3 DNA sequence: TGCAGCGTGCCCGTTTCGGGTCACGAGCAGTTCTTC. Translating it yields CSVPVSGHEQFF.

This clonotype appeared a few times. The chain is built from TRBV6-1 and TRBJ1-1; TRBD1 is a possible D gene (5 bases). Germline CDR1 and CDR2: MNHNS and SASEGT. The V and J ends lost 6 bases and 1 base respectively, with 12 bases between them. This CDR3 has 14 residues. The CDR3: CASRERGPNTEAFF. The CDR3 region has the DNA TGTGCCAGCAGGGAGAGGGGTCCGAACACTGAAGCTTTCTTT.

The chain links TRBV6-1 to TRBJ1-2; no reliable D call. V was shortened by 6 bases and J by 2 bases, with 13 bases between the two germline ends. Germline assignment: CDR1 MNHNS and CDR2 SASEGT. The CDR3 loop spans 14 amino acids. DNA of the CDR3: TGTGCCAGCAGGACCCTAGCGGGGAACTATGGCTACACCTTC. It specifies CASRTLAGNYGYTF.

The chain links TRBV6-5 to TRBJ1-2; D perhaps matches TRBD1 (5 bases). The CDR3 extends over 14 amino acids. In germline, CDR1 is MNHEY, CDR2 SVGAGI. Trimming took off 4 bases at V and 4 bases at J, with 13 bases between the two ends. The CDR3 loop is CASSFGRAGYGYTF. The DNA of the CDR3 is TGTGCCAGCAGTTTTGGCAGGGCGGGCTATGGCTACACCTTC.

This clonotype was counted between two and nine times. The chain couples TRBV18 to TRBJ2-5, with D uncertain. Trimming stripped 3 bases from V and 3 bases from J, with 2 bases between. Germline loops: CDR1 KGHSH, CDR2 LQKENI. The CDR3 loop spans 11 amino acids. The CDR3 nucleotides are TGTGCCAGCTCACCGGAAGAGACCCAGTACTTC. It translates to CASSPEETQYF.

This clonotype was observed a few times. The gene calls are TRBV20-1 and TRBJ2-1, with a weak D call TRBD2 (6 bases). The CDR3 runs to 14 residues. The V gene lost 6 bases and the J gene lost 3 bases, with 15 bases spanning the gap. CDR1 DFQATT and CDR2 SNEGSKA come from the germline V gene (reference sequence). The CDR3 sequence is CSAARLVYYNEQFF. CDR3 sequence (DNA): TGCAGTGCCGCCAGACTAGTGTACTACAATGAGCAGTTCTTC.

This chain uses TRBV6-5 with TRBJ1-1; a weak D match, TRBD1 (6 bases). CDR3 size: 15 residues. Trimming cost V 2 bases and J 2 bases, with 12 bases left between them. Germline V gene sequence: CDR1 MNHEY, CDR2 SVGAGI. CDR3 in DNA: TGTGCCAGCAGTTACGGGGGCGGACGAAACACTGAAGCTTTCTTT. It codes for CASSYGGGRNTEAFF.